The 13 T cell receptor beta chains presented below share a single source sample, sequenced in a study of OX40 agonist ivuxolimab in advanced cancers. Method: immunoSEQ multiplex PCR; TCRdb's copy keeps in-frame clones and lacks some. This table has over 50,000 clones, 70% to 85% appearing once. The sequenced sample was CD4+ or CD8+ T cells sorted from blood, obtained in a trial of the OX40 agonist ivuxolimab. These TCRs come from an adult with an advanced solid tumor such as melanoma, head and neck, liver or kidney cancer.

This chain joins TRBV7-8 and TRBJ1-2, with D possibly TRBD1 on 5 matching bases. Germline CDR1 and CDR2: SGHVS and FQNEAQ. The ends were cut back, 0 bases at V and 8 bases at J, with 13 bases in the middle. There are 14 residues in the CDR3. CDR3 residues: CASSLARAGTGYTF. DNA for the CDR3: TGTGCCAGCAGCTTAGCGCGGGCGGGGACGGGCTACACCTTC.

The rearrangement links TRBV30 to TRBJ2-1, with 10 nucleotides matching TRBD2. The CDR3 has 15 amino acids. CDR1 is GTSNPN, CDR2 SVGIG, per germline (reference sequence). Trimming removed 2 bases from V and 6 bases from J; junction bases left unmatched: 7. This CDR3 is CAWSPRSGGINEQFF. CDR3 DNA sequence: TGTGCCTGGAGTCCCCGTAGCGGGGGGATCAATGAGCAGTTCTTC.

The rearrangement links TRBV29-1 to TRBJ1-2; D unresolved. The ends were cut back, 5 bases at V and 4 bases at J, with 14 bases in the middle. Germline V gene sequence: CDR1 SQVTM, CDR2 ANQGSEA. This CDR3 comprises 13 residues. In DNA, the CDR3 is TGCAGCGTTACTCTAGGGTTTGGCTATGGCTACACCTTC. Translation: CSVTLGFGYGYTF. The full variable domain, with the rest looked up from reference TRBV29-1 and TRBJ1-2, is SAVISQKPSRDICQRGTSLTIQCQVDSQVTMMFWYRQQPGQSLTLIATANQGSEATYESGFVIDKFPISRPNLTFSTLTVSNMSPEDSSIYLCSVTLGFGYGYTFGSGTRLTVV.

The V call is TRBV23-1, the J call TRBJ1-4; tentatively, D is TRBD1 (5 bases). TRBV23-1 is recorded as an ORF, its role being uncertain. The V gene lost 3 bases and the J gene lost 14 bases, with 10 bases spanning the gap. The CDR3 runs to 11 residues. Here the CDR3 DNA reads TGCGCCAGCAGTCATGAGGGGAACCTGTTTTTT. Its translation: CASSHEGNLFF.

CDR3 loop: CASSLLPGADNEQFF. The CDR3 region has the DNA TGCGCCAGCAGCTTATTACCAGGGGCAGACAATGAGCAGTTCTTC. The V gene is TRBV5-1, the J gene TRBJ2-1; TRBD1 is a possible D gene (6 bases). CDR1 and CDR2 from the germline V gene are SGHRS and YFSETQ. Trimming removed 2 bases at V and 5 bases at J, with 14 bases between. CDR3 size: 15 residues.

V usage is TRBV5-4 and J usage is TRBJ1-2; D is uncertain. Germline loops: CDR1 SGHNT, CDR2 YYREEE (reference sequence). CDR3 size: 13 residues. Trimming took off 2 bases at V and 6 bases at J, with 11 bases between the two ends. The CDR3, as DNA: TGTGCCAGCAGCTTCAACGCTTTCGATGGCTACACCTTC. Residues: CASSFNAFDGYTF.

This chain's CDR3 is CASSQETRDNSPLHF. The CDR3 nucleotides are TGCGCCAGCAGCCAAGAAACTCGGGACAATTCACCCCTCCACTTT. The genes are TRBV4-1 and TRBJ1-6; possibly TRBD1 for D (5 bases). Germline lookup yields CDR1 MGHRA and CDR2 YSYEKL. The CDR3 extends over 15 amino acids. Trimming left V 0 bases short and J 7 bases short, with 10 bases between.

The chain links TRBV27 to TRBJ2-7; D gene ambiguous. There are 14 residues in the CDR3. The V and J ends lost 11 bases and 3 bases respectively, with 20 bases between them. CDR1 is MNHEY and CDR2 is SMNVEV in the germline V gene (reference sequence). CDR3 nucleotide sequence: TGTGCCGATAACTGGCGCGGTAAGAACTACGAGCAGTACTTC. Translation gives CADNWRGKNYEQYF.

CDR3 in DNA: TGTGCCAGCAGCTTATCATCAGGACAGGGGGTGTCTTCACCCCTCCACTTT. Translation gives CASSLSSGQGVSSPLHF. The chain combines TRBV5-5 with TRBJ1-6; 10 bases fit TRBD1. Germline CDR1 SGHKS, CDR2 YYEKEE (reference sequence). This CDR3 has 17 residues. The ends lost 2 bases at V and 9 bases at J; junction bases unmatched: 11.

CDR3 sequence: CASSTLQGTYEQYF. The DNA for the CDR3 is TGTGCCAGTAGTACCCTACAGGGGACCTACGAGCAGTACTTC. The V call is TRBV19, the J call TRBJ2-7; 7 nucleotides match TRBD1. This CDR3 contains 14 residues. Trimming cost V 4 bases and J 2 bases; bases outside gene matches: 5. In germline, CDR1 is LNHDA, CDR2 SQIVND (reference sequence).

This chain uses TRBV18 with TRBJ2-3; no firm D call. The V and J ends lost 4 bases and 1 base respectively, with 12 bases between them. Germline CDR1 KGHSH, CDR2 LQKENI. This CDR3 contains 15 residues. This CDR3 is CASSLSGWGTDTQYF. The CDR3, as DNA: TGTGCCAGCTCACTCTCCGGGTGGGGCACAGATACGCAGTATTTT.

This chain uses TRBV4-1 with TRBJ1-5, with D maybe TRBD1 (6 bases). Germline lookup yields CDR1 MGHRA and CDR2 YSYEKL. The CDR3 sequence is 15 residues long. V was clipped by 2 bases and J by 0 bases, with 8 bases between them. The CDR3 reads CASSQTTGSNQPQHF. The CDR3, as DNA: TGCGCCAGCAGCCAAACGACAGGTAGCAATCAGCCCCAGCATTTT.

This chain connects TRBV27 to TRBJ1-1; D unclear. CDR3 length equals 13 residues. V gave up 8 bases and J gave up 1 base, with 11 bases separating them. The germline gives CDR1 MNHEY, CDR2 SMNVEV (reference sequence). CDR3 DNA: TGTGCCAGCCGAAATACGGGGAACACTGAAGCTTTCTTT. It encodes CASRNTGNTEAFF.